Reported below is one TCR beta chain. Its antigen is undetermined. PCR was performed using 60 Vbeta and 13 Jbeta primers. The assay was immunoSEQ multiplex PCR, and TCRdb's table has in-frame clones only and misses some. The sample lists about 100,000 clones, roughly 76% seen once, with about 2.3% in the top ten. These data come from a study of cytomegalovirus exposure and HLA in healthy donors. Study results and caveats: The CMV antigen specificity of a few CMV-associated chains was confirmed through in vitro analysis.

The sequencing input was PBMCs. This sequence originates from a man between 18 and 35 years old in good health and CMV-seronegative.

The DNA for the CDR3 is TGTGCCAGCAGGGGGGGCGGGGGCGCTTCCTACGAGCAGTACTTC. The encoded protein is CASRGGGGASYEQYF. This chain links TRBV6-1 with TRBJ2-7; a possible D gene is TRBD2 (7 bases). The V end was cut by 6 bases, the J end by 1 base, with 16 bases between. Germline V CDR1 and CDR2: MNHNS, SASEGT. This CDR3 is built from 15 residues.